A single sample is the source of the 24 T cell receptor beta chains below, sequenced in a study of cytomegalovirus exposure and HLA in healthy donors. Vbeta (60) and Jbeta (13) primers were used in the PCR. This table comes from immunoSEQ multiplex PCR, and its TCRdb copy is limited to in-frame clones, with some not included. The table lists 150,000 to 200,000 clones, roughly 85% of them singletons, with about 1.5% in the top ten. The sample consisted of PBMCs. The receptors stem from a male donor in good health and CMV-seronegative.

The V and J genes are TRBV5-6 and TRBJ1-1; 9 positions match TRBD1. Per germline, CDR1 SGHDT and CDR2 YYEEEE. This CDR3 spans 17 amino acids. Unmatched junction bases numbered 11, after V lost 4 bases and J lost 1 base. In DNA form, the CDR3 reads TGTGCCAGCAGCCTCCGGGACAGGGCCCTTACGAACACTGAAGCTTTCTTT. Translation gives CASSLRDRALTNTEAFF.

The rearrangement links TRBV9 to TRBJ2-2, with D possibly TRBD2 on 5 matching bases. Germline CDR1 SGDLS, CDR2 YYNGEE. The CDR3 consists of 14 residues. Deletions cut 2 bases from V and 7 bases from J, with 12 bases between. DNA for the CDR3: TGTGCCAGCAGCGTTCCCCGGGGTGGCGGGGAGCTGTTTTTT. Protein sequence: CASSVPRGGGELFF. Based on the CDR3 plus reference TRBV9 and TRBJ2-2, the full variable domain is DSGVTQTPKHLITATGQRVTLRCSPRSGDLSVYWYQQSLDQGLQFLIQYYNGEERAKGNILERFSAQQFPDLHSELNLSSLELGDSALYFCASSVPRGGGELFFGEGSRLTVL.

A few counts support this clone. The chain links TRBV7-3 to TRBJ1-2, with D perhaps TRBD1 (6 bases). V gave up 0 bases and J gave up 5 bases, with 19 bases separating them. Germline CDR1 reads SGHTA; CDR2 reads FQGTGA. The CDR3 runs to 17 residues. This CDR3 is CASSLTPGVAGAYGYTF. CDR3 nucleotides: TGTGCCAGCAGCTTAACGCCGGGCGTTGCGGGGGCATATGGCTACACCTTC. The whole variable domain, remainder taken from reference TRBV7-3 and TRBJ1-2, is GAGVSQTPSNKVTEKGKYVELRCDPISGHTALYWYRQSLGQGPEFLIYFQGTGAADDSGLPNDRFFAVRPEGSVSTLKIQRTERGDSAVYLCASSLTPGVAGAYGYTFGSGTRLTVV.

The gene calls are TRBV6-5 and TRBJ2-3, with TRBD2 as a possible D gene (5 bases). The ends were cut back, 5 bases at V and 8 bases at J, with 20 bases in the middle. CDR1 MNHEY and CDR2 SVGAGI come from the germline V gene. CDR3 length equals 15 residues. In DNA form, the CDR3 reads TGTGCCAGCAGTCCTAAGTGGCTCAACCGGGGTACGCAGTATTTT. Translating gives CASSPKWLNRGTQYF.

V and J are TRBV7-2 and TRBJ1-6; D unclear. V was trimmed by 3 bases and J by 9 bases, leaving 12 bases between them. The CDR3 length is 14 residues. Germline V gives CDR1 SGHTA, CDR2 FQGNSA. CDR3 sequence (DNA): TGTGCCAGCAGCTTCGACGGGGTCATTTCACCCCTCCACTTT. It encodes CASSFDGVISPLHF.

Only one count was recorded for this clone. One end of the junction is discordant with germline, which a read error may explain. The V and J genes are TRBV5-1 and TRBJ2-3; 10 bases are a match to TRBD2. Germline V CDR1 and CDR2: SGHRS, YFSETQ. CDR3 length equals 15 residues. CDR3 DNA sequence: TGCGCCAGCAGCCTGGGACTAGCGTCCGCAGATGCGCAGTATTTT. It translates to CASSLGLASADAQYF.

This clone was seen a handful of times. V is TRBV18 and J is TRBJ1-2, with 7 bases identical to TRBD1. V shed 2 bases, J shed 8 bases, and the junction held 2 bases outside the gene matches. This CDR3 contains 12 residues. The germline V gene encodes CDR1 KGHSH and CDR2 LQKENI. In nucleotides, the CDR3 is TGTGCCAGCTCACCAACAGGGGAAGGCTACACCTTC. The encoded protein is CASSPTGEGYTF.

V and J are TRBV11-2 and TRBJ1-1, with a weak D call TRBD1 (5 bases). CDR1 and CDR2 from the germline V gene are SGHAT and FQNNGV. This CDR3 has 12 residues. V dropped 2 bases and J dropped 7 bases, with 8 bases sitting between them. CDR3 sequence (DNA): TGTGCCAGCAGCTTAAGACAGCTTGAAGCTTTCTTT. Residues: CASSLRQLEAFF.

This chain uses TRBV27 with TRBJ1-6, with TRBD1 matching over 11 bases. This CDR3 has 19 amino acids. CDR1 MNHEY and CDR2 SMNVEV come from the germline V gene (reference sequence). The J segment lost 7 bases and the V segment lost 4 bases, leaving 15 bases of the junction unmatched. This CDR3 reads CASSSGQGASIRLNSPLHF. The CDR3 coding sequence is TGTGCCAGCAGTTCCGGACAGGGGGCTTCTATTAGGTTGAATTCACCCCTCCACTTT.

The chain has TRBV5-1 and TRBJ2-3, with 8 nucleotides matching TRBD1. Unmatched junction bases numbered 7, after V lost 4 bases and J lost 3 bases. Per germline, CDR1 SGHRS and CDR2 YFSETQ. This CDR3 spans 15 amino acids. DNA for the CDR3: TGCGCCAGCAGCGCGGACAGGGTAGGTACAGATACGCAGTATTTT. It is translated as CASSADRVGTDTQYF.

The chain has TRBV7-8 and TRBJ1-5, with TRBD1 matching 7 bases. The CDR3 loop spans 14 amino acids. The trim removed 5 bases at V and 4 bases at J, leaving 5 bases unmatched. CDR1 and CDR2 (germline): SGHVS, FQNEAQ. The CDR3 coding sequence is TGTGCCAGCAGCCCGGGACAGCGTAATCAGCCCCAGCATTTT. Translation: CASSPGQRNQPQHF.

J is TRBJ2-7 and V is TRBV28; the D gene is possibly TRBD1 (6 bases). This CDR3 is built from 13 residues. The V gene's germline CDR1 is MDHEN and CDR2 SYDVKM. The V end was cut by 6 bases, the J end by 1 base, with 10 bases between. CDR3 in amino acids: CASSRQVSYEQYF. The CDR3 coding sequence is TGTGCCAGCAGCCGACAGGTATCCTACGAGCAGTACTTC.

The chain uses TRBV28 and TRBJ2-1, with 7 positions matching TRBD2. The CDR3 sequence is 11 residues long. Looked up from germline, CDR1 is MDHEN and CDR2 is SYDVKM. V was pared by 7 bases and J by 8 bases, with 2 bases of the junction left unmatched. The DNA of the CDR3 is TGTGCCAGCAAGGGAGGGGATGAGCAGTTCTTC. Its translation: CASKGGDEQFF.

The chain joins TRBV20-1 to TRBJ2-7; tentative D call: TRBD2 (6 bases). Deletions cut 5 bases from V and 6 bases from J, with 11 bases between. The CDR3 runs 11 residues. Germline V gives CDR1 DFQATT, CDR2 SNEGSKA (reference sequence). CDR3 nucleotide sequence: TGCAGTGCTGGGAGGCGGGGCGAGCAGTACTTC. Its protein is CSAGRRGEQYF.

V usage is TRBV10-3 and J usage is TRBJ2-2, with 7 bases aligning to TRBD1. The germline CDR1 and CDR2 sequences are ENHRY and SYGVKD. This CDR3 has 19 amino acids. V was pared by 6 bases and J by 4 bases, with 20 bases of the junction left unmatched. CDR3 sequence reads: CAISGPRSDPTGPTGELFF. In nucleotides, the CDR3 is TGTGCCATCAGCGGACCCCGATCCGATCCGACAGGGCCCACCGGGGAGCTGTTTTTT.

The CDR3 sequence: CASRSLAAAYEQYF. Here the CDR3 DNA reads TGTGCCAGCAGATCGCTGGCGGCAGCCTACGAGCAGTACTTC. The V and J genes are TRBV2 and TRBJ2-7; D gene unclear. V gave up 6 bases and J gave up 2 bases, with 14 bases separating them. The length of the CDR3 is 14 residues. Germline V gives CDR1 SNHLY, CDR2 FYNNEI.

This clone occurred a few times. V usage is TRBV28 and J usage is TRBJ2-2; a weak D match, TRBD2 (6 bases). Germline CDR1 MDHEN, CDR2 SYDVKM. V lost 6 bases and J lost 5, with 13 bases in between. This CDR3 has 14 residues. CDR3 sequence: CASRGTQRTGELFF. CDR3 DNA sequence: TGTGCCAGCAGGGGGACTCAGAGGACCGGGGAGCTGTTTTTT.

The V and J genes are TRBV18 and TRBJ2-5, with 9 bases lining up with TRBD2. The length of the CDR3 is 15 residues. V shed 5 bases, J shed 3 bases, and the junction held 7 bases outside the gene matches. Germline V gives CDR1 KGHSH, CDR2 LQKENI. The CDR3 loop is CASSLRIAGEETQYF. The CDR3 DNA follows: TGTGCCAGCTCATTGCGGATAGCGGGGGAAGAGACCCAGTACTTC.

The chain carries TRBV30 and TRBJ2-5, with 8 bases identical to TRBD1. The end of the DNA fits TRBJ2-7 better, so the J call may be wrong. Germline assignment: CDR1 GTSNPN and CDR2 SVGIG (reference sequence). The CDR3 runs to 14 residues. CDR3 loop: CAWSSGQGVYEQYF. In nucleotides, the CDR3 is TGTGCCTGGAGTTCTGGACAGGGAGTCTACGAGCAGTACTTC.

The rearrangement links TRBV11-2 to TRBJ2-7, with TRBD1 identical over 8 bases. This CDR3 is 14 amino acids long. Per germline, CDR1 SGHAT and CDR2 FQNNGV. V was clipped by 2 bases and J by 3 bases; unmatched bases: 3. The DNA of the CDR3 is TGTGCCAGCAGCTTACCGGGACAGGACTACGAGCAGTACTTC. This codes for CASSLPGQDYEQYF.

The genes are TRBV7-3 and TRBJ2-1; TRBD2 matches at 10 bases. Per the germline V gene, CDR1 is SGHTA and CDR2 is FQGTGA. Losses at the gene ends were 5 bases for V and 9 bases for J; bases not matched to a gene: 10. The CDR3 spans 15 residues. The DNA of the CDR3 is TGTGCCAGCAGCACAAAAGCGGGGGGGCAGCCTGAGCAGTTCTTC. As protein: CASSTKAGGQPEQFF.

The chain combines TRBV5-1 with TRBJ1-5, with 7 bases lining up with TRBD1. The CDR3 is made up of 14 amino acids. V shed 4 bases and J 10 bases; nucleotides not matched to a gene: 11. CDR1 is SGHRS and CDR2 is YFSETQ in the germline V gene. The CDR3 sequence: CASSPGQNSCPQHF. Here the CDR3 DNA reads TGCGCCAGCAGCCCGGGACAGAATTCTTGTCCCCAGCATTTT.

The chain is built from TRBV4-1 and TRBJ1-4, with 10 positions matching TRBD1. Germline assignment: CDR1 MGHRA and CDR2 YSYEKL. The V gene end was trimmed by 4 bases and the J gene end by 8 bases; junction bases not matched to a gene: 1. The CDR3 has 13 amino acids. The CDR3, as DNA: TGCGCCAGCAGCCTGGGACAGGGGGAAAAACTGTTTTTT. This encodes CASSLGQGEKLFF.

This chain connects TRBV6-1 to TRBJ1-2, with TRBD1 matching over 8 bases. V was clipped by 6 bases and J by 8 bases; unmatched bases: 8. The CDR3 has 13 residues. CDR1 is MNHNS and CDR2 is SASEGT in the germline V gene. As DNA, the CDR3 is TGTGCCAGCAGCCTCTCGACAGGGGCAGGCTACACCTTC. Translating it yields CASSLSTGAGYTF.